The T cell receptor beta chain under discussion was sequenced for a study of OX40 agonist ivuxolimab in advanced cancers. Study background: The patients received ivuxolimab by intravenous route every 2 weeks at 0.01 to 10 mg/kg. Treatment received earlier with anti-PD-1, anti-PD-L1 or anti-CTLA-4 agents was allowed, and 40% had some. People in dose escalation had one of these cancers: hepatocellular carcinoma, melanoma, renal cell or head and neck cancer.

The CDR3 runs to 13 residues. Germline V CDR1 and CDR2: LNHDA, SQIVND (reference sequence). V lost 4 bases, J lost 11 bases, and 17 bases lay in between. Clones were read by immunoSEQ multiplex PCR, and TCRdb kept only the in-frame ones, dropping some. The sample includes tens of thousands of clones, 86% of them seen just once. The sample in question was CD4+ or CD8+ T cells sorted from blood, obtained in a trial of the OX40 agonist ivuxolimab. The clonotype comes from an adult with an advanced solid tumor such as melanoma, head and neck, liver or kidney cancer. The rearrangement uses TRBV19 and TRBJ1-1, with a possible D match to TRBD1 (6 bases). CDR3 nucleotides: TGTGCCAGTAGTACAGGGGACCGCTTCTATGCTTTCTTT. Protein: CASSTGDRFYAFF.